This T cell receptor (beta chain) was documented in a study of shared clonotypes between healthy human individuals. As for this clone: The same CDR3 also results from other DNA sequences found in this sample.

V was pared by 7 bases and J by 6 bases, with 19 bases between. Germline V gives CDR1 SGHRS, CDR2 YFSETQ. The CDR3 has 14 residues. Measured with immunoSEQ multiplex PCR; TCRdb has only the in-frame clones, and not every one. The table lists about 2.4 million clones, 93% of them singletons. Sequencing was performed on naive CD4+ T cells from PBMCs. As for subset: CD45RA+ positively selected. The V gene is TRBV5-1, the J gene TRBJ1-1; D is uncertain. The TCR was taken from a young man in good health. Some clones in this sample may be carry-over from other donors' samples. CDR3 residues: CASGFGLAYAEAFF. The CDR3 bases are TGCGCCAGCGGGTTTGGGCTAGCTTACGCTGAAGCTTTCTTT.